This entry lists 23 T cell receptor beta chains sequenced from one sample in a study of cytomegalovirus exposure and HLA in healthy donors. A multiplex PCR was run with 60 Vbeta primers and 13 Jbeta primers. Profiled with immunoSEQ multiplex PCR; TCRdb holds only in-frame clones, not every one. The sample yields a few hundred thousand clones, 81% seen once. The specimen sequenced was PBMCs. These TCRs come from a woman aged 55-69 years in good health and CMV-seropositive.

The chain has TRBV5-6 and TRBJ2-3; D gene uncertain. Trimming stripped 0 bases from V and 2 bases from J, with 7 bases between. Germline CDR1 SGHDT, CDR2 YYEEEE. CDR3 size: 14 residues. The CDR3: CASSLVTNTDTQYF. CDR3 sequence (DNA): TGTGCCAGCAGCTTGGTGACAAACACAGATACGCAGTATTTT.

Points on this clone: The junction does not match germline at one end; this may be a read error. The rearrangement uses TRBV7-9 and TRBJ2-1; 11 positions agree with TRBD2. This CDR3 comprises 15 residues. From germline, CDR1 is SEHNR and CDR2 FQNEAQ (reference sequence). The CDR3 sequence is CSSDAGTSGYNEQFF. The CDR3 nucleotides read TGTTCCAGCGACGCCGGGACTAGCGGCTACAATGAGCAGTTCTTC. Filled out from reference TRBV7-9 and TRBJ2-1, the complete variable domain reads DTGVSQNPRHKITKRGQNVTFRCDPISEHNRLYWYRQTLGQGPEFLTYFQNEAQLEKSRLLSDRFSAERPKGSFSTLEIQRTEQGDSAMYLCSSDAGTSGYNEQFFGPGTRLTVL.

Only one count was recorded for this clone. The rearrangement uses TRBV2 and TRBJ2-7, with 9 bases fitting TRBD1. This CDR3 is built from 13 residues. CDR1 and CDR2 (germline): SNHLY, FYNNEI. V gave up 6 bases and J gave up 5 bases; unmatched junction bases: 5. In nucleotides, the CDR3 is TGTGCCAGCAGCGACAGGGGGAGGAACGAGCAGTACTTC. Protein sequence: CASSDRGRNEQYF.

This chain links TRBV13 with TRBJ2-7; TRBD2 matches 10 bases. From germline, CDR1 is PRHDT and CDR2 FYEKMQ (reference sequence). The CDR3 length is 16 residues. The V and J ends lost 2 bases and 3 bases, in that order; junction bases with no gene match: 7. The CDR3 spells CASSLIQREGFYEQYF. The CDR3 DNA follows: TGTGCCAGCAGCTTAATTCAGCGGGAGGGTTTCTACGAGCAGTACTTC.

This rearrangement joins TRBV2 to TRBJ2-1; TRBD1 aligns across 9 bases. Trimming removed 8 bases from V and 3 bases from J; junction bases left unmatched: 2. The CDR3 totals 13 residues. Germline loops: CDR1 SNHLY, CDR2 FYNNEI. The CDR3 nucleotides are TGTGCCAGCCGGGACAGGGACTACAATGAGCAGTTCTTC. Translating gives CASRDRDYNEQFF.

The CDR3 DNA reads as TGCGCCAGCATGGGGTCCCGGACAGGGCCCACTGAAGCTTTCTTT. Translation gives CASMGSRTGPTEAFF. The chain combines TRBV10-1 with TRBJ1-1; 8 positions agree with TRBD1. V dropped 7 bases and J dropped 4; count of bases not matched to a gene: 11. Germline CDR1 is WNHNN and CDR2 is SYGVQD (reference sequence). The length of the CDR3 is 15 residues.

The chain joins TRBV11-2 to TRBJ1-1, with TRBD1 as a possible D gene (6 bases). The CDR3 runs to 15 residues. Germline-derived CDR1 and CDR2 are SGHAT and FQNNGV. Deletions cut 5 bases from V and 0 bases from J, with 13 bases between. CDR3 residues: CASSRGQIMNTEAFF. In nucleotides, the CDR3 is TGTGCCAGCAGCCGTGGACAGATCATGAACACTGAAGCTTTCTTT.

The rearrangement uses TRBV19 and TRBJ1-3; no reliable D call. Per the germline V gene, CDR1 is LNHDA and CDR2 is SQIVND (reference sequence). The CDR3 totals 17 residues. The V and J ends lost 1 base and 0 bases respectively, with 13 bases between them. CDR3 DNA: TGTGCCAGTAGTATAGCGCGGGCAGCCGACTCTGGAAACACCATATATTTT. It translates to CASSIARAADSGNTIYF.

The CDR3 is CASSLRDYGYTF. DNA of the CDR3: TGTGCCAGCAGTTTGAGAGACTATGGCTACACCTTC. The chain carries TRBV28 and TRBJ1-2; D is unresolved. The CDR3 runs 12 residues. Germline CDR1 MDHEN, CDR2 SYDVKM. With 3 bases removed from V and 3 bases from J, the gap between germline ends came to 5 bases.

This clone turned up a few times. The CDR3 DNA reads TGTGCCAGTAATTTGGGGGCTACTGGAAACACCATATATTTT. Its protein is CASNLGATGNTIYF. This sequence joins TRBV19 and TRBJ1-3; perhaps TRBD1 as D (6 bases). The V gene's germline CDR1 is LNHDA and CDR2 SQIVND (reference sequence). The V end was cut by 7 bases, the J end by 2 bases, with 12 bases between. The CDR3 totals 14 residues.

The rearrangement joins TRBV5-1 to TRBJ1-3, with no clear D. The ends were cut back, 4 bases at V and 4 bases at J, with 12 bases in the middle. This CDR3 contains 14 residues. CDR1 and CDR2 (germline): SGHRS, YFSETQ. The DNA of the CDR3 is TGCGCCAGCAGCGTTGGTGAGGGAGGAAACACCATATATTTT. The encoded protein is CASSVGEGGNTIYF.

This clone appeared a few times. This chain links TRBV4-1 with TRBJ2-1, with 9 bases that match TRBD1. This CDR3 comprises 17 residues. Looked up from germline, CDR1 is MGHRA and CDR2 is YSYEKL. V gave up 2 bases and J gave up 1 base; unmatched junction bases: 6. CDR3 loop: CASSQRQGQGSYNEQFF. DNA of the CDR3: TGCGCCAGCAGCCAAAGGCAGGGACAGGGTTCCTACAATGAGCAGTTCTTC.

The V call is TRBV23-1, the J call TRBJ2-7; D unresolved. TRBV23-1 is treated as an ORF (open reading frame) with a function not yet certain. The CDR3 has 13 residues. Trimming stripped 7 bases from V and 0 bases from J, with 10 bases between. The CDR3 reads CASTTGFSYEQYF. The CDR3 DNA is TGCGCCAGCACTACCGGGTTCTCCTACGAGCAGTACTTC.

This clone was counted once. CDR3 DNA sequence: TGTGCCAGCAGGCGTCACAGGGGGCTAGGGGGCTACACCTTC. Its protein is CASRRHRGLGGYTF. This chain uses TRBV6-5 with TRBJ1-2; 9 bases align to TRBD1. The CDR3 totals 14 residues. V shed 6 bases and J 8 bases; nucleotides not matched to a gene: 10. The germline gives CDR1 MNHEY, CDR2 SVGAGI.

This chain links TRBV2 with TRBJ2-7; 7 bases agree with TRBD2. V dropped 6 bases and J dropped 3; count of bases not matched to a gene: 5. Germline lookup yields CDR1 SNHLY and CDR2 FYNNEI. The CDR3 is 13 residues long. The CDR3 nucleotides read TGTGCCAGCAGGACTAGCTCCTACTACGAGCAGTACTTC. Its protein is CASRTSSYYEQYF.

The CDR3 protein is CASSLEGHHTDTQYF. The CDR3 nucleotides are TGCGCCAGCAGCTTGGAGGGACACCACACAGATACGCAGTATTTT. The V gene is TRBV5-1, the J gene TRBJ2-3, with a tentative D call TRBD1 (6 bases). The V gene's germline CDR1 is SGHRS and CDR2 YFSETQ. V was trimmed by 0 bases and J by 2 bases, leaving 10 bases between them. This CDR3 is built from 15 residues.

CDR3 amino acids: CASRTGGTGEKLFF. The CDR3 DNA reads as TGTGCCAGCAGGACGGGGGGGACGGGTGAAAAACTGTTTTTT. The V and J genes are TRBV6-5 and TRBJ1-4, with D possibly matching TRBD1 (5 bases). The germline V and J ends were trimmed by 6 bases and 7 bases, with 15 bases remaining between them. The germline V gene encodes CDR1 MNHEY and CDR2 SVGAGI. The CDR3 runs to 14 residues.

V usage is TRBV4-1 and J usage is TRBJ2-3; TRBD2 aligns across 7 bases. Germline-derived CDR1 and CDR2 are MGHRA and YSYEKL. V shed 4 bases, J shed 1 base, and the junction held 5 bases outside the gene matches. The CDR3 covers 15 residues. The CDR3 reads CASSLAGAGTDTQYF. The CDR3 nucleotides read TGCGCCAGCAGCCTCGCGGGAGCGGGCACAGATACGCAGTATTTT.

The rearrangement uses TRBV5-4 and TRBJ2-1, with D maybe TRBD2 (6 bases). The V end lost 7 bases, the J end lost 1 base, and 15 bases lay between the germline ends. This CDR3 contains 15 residues. Germline V CDR1 and CDR2: SGHNT, YYREEE (reference sequence). CDR3 residues: CASRRLARSYNEQFF. The CDR3 coding sequence is TGTGCCAGCCGTAGGCTAGCGCGATCCTACAATGAGCAGTTCTTC.

The CDR3 sequence is CASLQQGRSEAFF. The CDR3 DNA reads as TGTGCCAGCCTACAACAGGGTAGATCTGAAGCTTTCTTT. V and J are TRBV28 and TRBJ1-1; perhaps TRBD1 as D (6 bases). The CDR3 is 13 residues long. The V gene's germline CDR1 is MDHEN and CDR2 SYDVKM. V was trimmed by 8 bases and J by 6 bases, leaving 16 bases between them.

In the case of this clone: The same CDR3 is also encoded by other DNA sequences in this sample. This chain joins TRBV10-3 and TRBJ1-5; D is undetermined. V was cut by 4 bases and J by 4 bases, with 5 bases left in between. The germline CDR1 and CDR2 sequences are ENHRY and SYGVKD. This CDR3 region has 12 residues. CDR3 in amino acids: CAISAGNQPQHF. CDR3 nucleotides: TGTGCCATCAGTGCGGGGAATCAGCCCCAGCATTTT.

This clone came up a few times. The chain employs TRBV4-1 and TRBJ1-1; tentative D call: TRBD1 (6 bases). V lost 3 bases to trimming and J lost 0 bases, with 8 bases between them. The germline gives CDR1 MGHRA, CDR2 YSYEKL. CDR3 length: 14 residues. CDR3 sequence reads: CASSQDSMNTEAFF. The DNA for the CDR3 is TGCGCCAGCAGCCAGGACAGCATGAACACTGAAGCTTTCTTT.

This clone was seen once. The chain carries TRBV7-8 and TRBJ1-1; TRBD1 might be the D (6 bases). V was clipped by 1 base and J by 11 bases, with 17 bases between them. This CDR3 spans 14 amino acids. Germline V lookup: CDR1 SGHVS, CDR2 FQNEAQ. The CDR3 DNA follows: TGTGCCAGCAGCTTAGAAGCGGGGGGCCGGGACGCTTTCTTT. This codes for CASSLEAGGRDAFF.